This T cell receptor beta chain was sequenced for a study of T cell changes during pregnancy in multiple sclerosis. The CDR3 has 15 residues. The V end was cut by 5 bases, the J end by 0 bases, with 11 bases between. In germline, CDR1 is SGHTA, CDR2 FQGTGA. Method: immunoSEQ multiplex PCR; TCRdb's copy keeps in-frame clones and lacks some. In the table there are approximately 130,000 clones, about 95% of which are singletons. The chain joins TRBV7-3 to TRBJ2-1; weak D call: TRBD1 (5 bases). This sequence was found in a female donor with multiple sclerosis, enrolled in a pregnancy study. This specimen was peripheral blood, taken after pregnancy. The CDR3 coding sequence is TGTGCCAGCAGCCCTCGACAGAGCTCCTACAATGAGCAGTTCTTC. This encodes CASSPRQSSYNEQFF.